Listed here are 14 T cell receptor beta chains from one sample, sequenced in a study of T cell repertoires in cytomegalovirus infection. MiXCR was run by TCRdb on the reads, yielding one entry per CDR3 protein. Among some 350,000 distinct CDR3 sequences listed, about a sixth were seen once. Material: PBMCs. These receptors all stem from a human donor in good health (CMV status not recorded). Some clones in this sample may be carry-over from other donors' samples.

This clonotype was picked up a small number of times. The chain has TRBV25-1 and TRBJ1-2; no firm D call. CDR1 MGHDK and CDR2 SYGVNS come from the germline V gene. V gave up 0 bases and J gave up 3 bases, with 8 bases separating them. The CDR3 is 14 residues long. The CDR3 DNA reads as TGTGCCAGCAGTGAATATGCAACTTACTATGGCTACACCTTC. It specifies CASSEYATYYGYTF.

This clonotype was counted a few times. In nucleotides, the CDR3 is TGTGCCAGCAGCGTAGGGGGAAATAGCAATCAGCCCCAGCATTTT. Translating it yields CASSVGGNSNQPQHF. The chain links TRBV9 to TRBJ1-5; D is ambiguous. Trimming stripped 0 bases from V and 0 bases from J, with 7 bases between. This CDR3 comprises 15 residues. Germline V gene lookup returns CDR1 SGDLS and CDR2 YYNGEE.

This clonotype showed up many times. V and J are TRBV11-2 and TRBJ2-7; D may be TRBD2 (6 bases). V was trimmed by 5 bases and J by 4 bases, leaving 18 bases between them. The germline V gene encodes CDR1 SGHAT and CDR2 FQNNGV. This CDR3 region has 15 residues. The CDR3 DNA reads TGTGCCAGCAGCACCACCGGGACTTTCGTTTACGAGCAGTACTTC. This gives the protein CASSTTGTFVYEQYF.

Only a few counts were recorded for this clonotype. The chain has TRBV7-8 and TRBJ1-1; no clear D. Trimming cost V 5 bases and J 1 base, with 11 bases left between them. There are 14 residues in the CDR3. CDR1 SGHVS and CDR2 FQNEAQ come from the germline V gene. The CDR3 nucleotides are TGTGCCAGCAGCCGGAGGACGGAGAACACTGAAGCTTTCTTT. Its protein product is CASSRRTENTEAFF.

In this sample, this clonotype turned up a few times. V and J are TRBV10-3 and TRBJ2-1; D uncertain. Deletions cut 7 bases from V and 0 bases from J, with 10 bases between. Germline-derived CDR1 and CDR2 are ENHRY and SYGVKD. CDR3 length: 14 amino acids. CDR3 DNA: TGTGCCATCACTCGGTCGAGCTCCTACAATGAGCAGTTCTTC. Protein sequence: CAITRSSSYNEQFF.

The V call is TRBV5-4, the J call TRBJ2-3; 13 nucleotides match TRBD2. The length of the CDR3 is 17 residues. J gave up 5 bases and V 0 bases, and 6 bases lay outside the gene matches. The germline V gene has CDR1 SGHNT and CDR2 YYREEE (reference sequence). The CDR3 sequence is CASSLATSGGVVDTQYF. CDR3 nucleotide sequence: TGTGCCAGCAGCTTGGCTACTAGCGGGGGGGTAGTAGATACGCAGTATTTT.

The rearrangement joins TRBV7-9 to TRBJ2-3, with 12 bases lining up with TRBD2. Germline CDR1 is SEHNR and CDR2 is FQNEAQ (reference sequence). CDR3 length: 15 amino acids. The V gene end was trimmed by 5 bases and the J gene end by 6 bases; junction bases not matched to a gene: 6. The CDR3 protein is CASSAGLAGLDTQYF. The DNA for the CDR3 is TGTGCCAGCAGCGCGGGACTAGCGGGCCTGGATACGCAGTATTTT.

This clonotype was observed a handful of times. One junction end disagrees with the germline gene, perhaps due to a read error. The rearrangement uses TRBV2 and TRBJ1-6; TRBD1 agrees at 8 bases. The CDR3 length is 17 residues. The germline V gene encodes CDR1 SNHLY and CDR2 FYNNEI. CDR3 bases: TGTGCCAGCAGTGTTTATGGGACAGGTTCCTTTAATTCACCCCTCCACTTT. Its protein is CASSVYGTGSFNSPLHF.

A single count supports this clonotype. The CDR3 reads CSARATSGAGDTQYF. The CDR3 coding sequence is TGCAGTGCTAGAGCCACTAGCGGTGCGGGTGATACGCAGTATTTT. The chain links TRBV20-1 to TRBJ2-3, with TRBD2 identical over 8 bases. Germline V gene lookup returns CDR1 DFQATT and CDR2 SNEGSKA (reference sequence). The CDR3 has 15 amino acids. J was trimmed by 6 bases and V by 1 base; bases with no gene match: 9.

The rearrangement uses TRBV2 and TRBJ2-1, with 7 nucleotides matching TRBD2. Germline V gene lookup returns CDR1 SNHLY and CDR2 FYNNEI. With 8 bases clipped from V and 4 bases from J, the junction kept 5 bases outside the gene matches. The CDR3 loop spans 13 amino acids. Here the CDR3 DNA reads TGTGCCAGCTTCCCTAGCGGTTACAATGAGCAGTTCTTC. Translating gives CASFPSGYNEQFF.

This clonotype was seen ten or more times. As DNA, the CDR3 is TGTGCCAGCAGCCCACTTGGAGCGGGAGTCGCGGATACGCAGTATTTT. Translating gives CASSPLGAGVADTQYF. The chain couples TRBV7-2 to TRBJ2-3, with 8 nucleotides matching TRBD2. The CDR3 spans 16 residues. Trimming took 5 bases from V and 6 from J; bases not matched to a gene: 13. The germline V gene has CDR1 SGHTA and CDR2 FQGNSA.

This clonotype was seen ten or more times. The chain couples TRBV7-2 to TRBJ1-2; TRBD1 aligns across 11 bases. Germline assignment: CDR1 SGHTA and CDR2 FQGNSA. This CDR3 is built from 14 residues. Germline trimming cut 3 bases from V and 6 bases from J; bases unmatched to any gene: 3. In DNA form, the CDR3 reads TGTGCCAGCAGCTTTAGGACAGGGGGCAATGGCTACACCTTC. It codes for CASSFRTGGNGYTF.

The table lists this clonotype with many counts. This chain links TRBV7-2 with TRBJ1-5; D may be TRBD1 (5 bases). The CDR3 loop spans 13 amino acids. The V end lost 6 bases, the J end lost 7 bases, and 13 bases lay between the germline ends. Germline lookup yields CDR1 SGHTA and CDR2 FQGNSA. This CDR3 is CASRKNGGQPQHF. CDR3 sequence (DNA): TGTGCCAGCAGAAAGAACGGGGGGCAGCCCCAGCATTTT.

Only a few counts were recorded for this clonotype. The V and J genes are TRBV5-4 and TRBJ1-2, with D hard to call. The CDR3 extends over 14 amino acids. Trimming took off 1 base at V and 4 bases at J, with 11 bases between the two ends. CDR1 SGHNT and CDR2 YYREEE come from the germline V gene (reference sequence). The CDR3 sequence is CASSLSRSRYGYTF. Here the CDR3 DNA reads TGTGCCAGCAGCTTGTCTCGGAGTCGCTATGGCTACACCTTC.